Following are 21 T cell receptor beta chains from one sample sequenced in a study of blood T cell repertoires in COVID-19. Sequencing used immunoSEQ multiplex PCR; TCRdb keeps in-frame clones, though not all of them. The sample lists 300,000 or so clones; around four fifths were seen once. Sequencing input: peripheral blood. The receptors were sampled from a woman aged 50 to 60 with acute or convalescent COVID-19.

The chain joins TRBV20-1 to TRBJ1-3, with 8 bases fitting TRBD1. The V gene end was trimmed by 3 bases and the J gene end by 4 bases; junction bases not matched to a gene: 8. The CDR3 spans 15 residues. Germline lookup yields CDR1 DFQATT and CDR2 SNEGSKA (reference sequence). This CDR3 reads CSASTGRGRGNTIYF. CDR3 coding DNA: TGCAGTGCTAGTACCGGCAGGGGGCGAGGAAACACCATATATTTT.

Turning to this clone: At one of its ends the junction is not consistent with the germline gene, which may arise from a read error. V gene TRBV18 combines with J gene TRBJ2-2, with a tentative D call TRBD1 (6 bases). CDR3 length: 16 amino acids. Germline lookup yields CDR1 KGHSH and CDR2 LQKENI. The CDR3 reads CASSPPSGANTGELFF. CDR3 DNA: TGTGCCAGCTCACCACCGTCAGGGGCGAATACCGGGGAGCTGTTTTTT.

V and J are TRBV19 and TRBJ1-1; 9 bases match TRBD1. V trimming: 8 bases; J trimming: 7 bases; junction bases outside the gene matches: 14. The CDR3 runs to 15 residues. The germline V gene has CDR1 LNHDA and CDR2 SQIVND (reference sequence). The CDR3 sequence is CASLDRGGRPLEAFF. The CDR3 nucleotides read TGTGCCAGTTTGGACAGGGGCGGTAGGCCCCTTGAAGCTTTCTTT.

The chain carries TRBV5-1 and TRBJ2-4; TRBD1 matches 8 bases. The CDR3 is 18 residues long. Germline values: CDR1 SGHRS, CDR2 YFSETQ. The trim removed 2 bases at V and 0 bases at J, leaving 10 bases unmatched. The CDR3 here is CASSFGQGTPLAKNIQYF. The CDR3 DNA reads TGCGCCAGCAGCTTCGGACAGGGAACCCCCCTAGCCAAAAACATTCAGTACTTC.

This rearrangement joins TRBV21-1 to TRBJ2-7; the table assigns TRBD1, which was not confirmed against the DNA. TRBV21-1 is a known pseudogene. The CDR3 consists of 14 residues. The CDR3 here is CARRARDREGEQYV. Written as DNA, the CDR3 is TGTGCCAGAAGAGCCCGGGACAGGGAAGGGGAGCAGTACGTC.

This clone was observed a few times. The chain combines TRBV5-6 with TRBJ2-7; D might be TRBD2 (5 bases). CDR1 SGHDT and CDR2 YYEEEE come from the germline V gene. The CDR3 loop spans 13 amino acids. Trimming cost V 4 bases and J 0 bases, with 8 bases left between them. The CDR3: CASSDYGSYEQYV. CDR3 in DNA: TGTGCCAGCAGCGACTACGGCTCCTACGAGCAGTACGTC.

The chain combines TRBV6-2 or TRBV6-3 with TRBJ2-2, with 8 bases that match TRBD2. Germline assignment: CDR1 MNHEY and CDR2 SVGEGT. V gave up 5 bases and J gave up 6 bases; unmatched junction bases: 11. The CDR3 is 16 amino acids. This CDR3 is CASSPSGRGGAGELFF. The CDR3 nucleotides read TGTGCCAGCAGTCCAAGCGGGAGAGGGGGAGCCGGGGAGCTGTTTTTT.

The V and J genes are TRBV20-1 and TRBJ2-2, with TRBD2 matching 9 bases. Germline V lookup: CDR1 DFQATT, CDR2 SNEGSKA (reference sequence). The CDR3 covers 14 residues. The ends lost 3 bases at V and 7 bases at J; junction bases unmatched: 6. This CDR3 reads CSASDSGSGGELFF. In DNA form, the CDR3 reads TGCAGTGCTAGTGATAGCGGGAGTGGCGGGGAGCTGTTTTTT.

The V gene is TRBV4-3, the J gene TRBJ1-2, with TRBD1 matching 8 bases. CDR1 is LGHNA, CDR2 YSLEER, per germline. J gave up 2 bases and V 1 base, and 0 bases lay outside the gene matches. This CDR3 has 14 amino acids. CDR3 sequence reads: CASSQGTGNYGYTF. CDR3 bases: TGCGCCAGCAGCCAAGGGACAGGGAACTATGGCTACACCTTC.

This sequence joins TRBV29-1 and TRBJ2-7, with 8 bases matching TRBD2. The germline V gene encodes CDR1 SQVTM and CDR2 ANQGSEA. V was clipped by 4 bases and J by 4 bases; unmatched bases: 3. This CDR3 spans 12 amino acids. CDR3 protein: CSVVGGRYEQYF. CDR3 bases: TGCAGCGTTGTTGGCGGGAGGTACGAGCAGTACTTC.

The chain links TRBV5-4 to TRBJ1-2, with a tentative D call TRBD1 (5 bases). Trimming pared 0 bases from V and 8 bases from J, leaving 14 bases between. This CDR3 has 14 amino acids. CDR1 and CDR2 (germline): SGHNT, YYREEE (reference sequence). CDR3 in amino acids: CASSLGDWGNGYTF. The CDR3 DNA reads TGTGCCAGCAGCTTGGGGGACTGGGGCAACGGCTACACCTTC. The full variable domain, completed using reference TRBV5-4 and TRBJ1-2, is ETGVTQSPTHLIKTRGQQVTLRCSSQSGHNTVSWYQQALGQGPQFIFQYYREEENGRGNFPPRFSGLQFPNYSSELNVNALELDDSALYLCASSLGDWGNGYTFGSGTRLTVV.

This chain links TRBV5-6 with TRBJ2-7; TRBD1 agrees at 7 bases. The CDR3 totals 13 residues. V was clipped by 3 bases and J by 0 bases; unmatched bases: 0. Germline CDR1 SGHDT, CDR2 YYEEEE. CDR3 amino acids: CASSWDSSYEQYV. As DNA, the CDR3 is TGTGCCAGCAGCTGGGACAGCTCCTACGAGCAGTACGTC.

The chain carries TRBV4-3 and TRBJ2-7; TRBD1 matches 9 bases. Unmatched junction bases numbered 8, after V lost 4 bases and J lost 1 base. This CDR3 is 16 amino acids long. CDR1 is LGHNA and CDR2 is YSLEER in the germline V gene. The DNA for the CDR3 is TGCGCCAGCAGCCTAGGGGGACAGGGAGAATCCTACGAGCAGTACTTC. Its translation is CASSLGGQGESYEQYF.

The rearrangement joins TRBV2 to TRBJ1-1; D not certain. V was shortened by 4 bases and J by 4 bases, with 19 bases between the two germline ends. The CDR3 loop spans 16 amino acids. Germline V CDR1 and CDR2: SNHLY, FYNNEI. The CDR3 region has the DNA TGTGCCAGCAGTGGAGGAGAGGGTTGGGGTGGCACTGAAGCTTTCTTT. Its protein product is CASSGGEGWGGTEAFF.

This clone was seen once. The chain links TRBV5-1 to TRBJ1-1; no clear D gene. The CDR3 length is 14 residues. V shed 4 bases and J shed 1 base, with 11 bases lying between them. Germline V gene data show CDR1 as SGHRS and CDR2 as YFSETQ. In nucleotides, the CDR3 is TGCGCCAGCAGCCTGCCTGGGCAGAACACTGAAGCTTTCTTT. Its translation is CASSLPGQNTEAFF.

The rearrangement joins TRBV7-6 to TRBJ2-1, with 11 bases matching TRBD2. The CDR3 runs 15 residues. The trim removed 0 bases at V and 9 bases at J, leaving 4 bases unmatched. CDR1 and CDR2 from the germline V gene are SGHVS and FNYEAQ. The CDR3 DNA follows: TGTGCCAGCAGCTTAGCACTAGCGGGAGAGGGTGAGCAGTTCTTC. This sequence encodes CASSLALAGEGEQFF. The complete variable domain, with remaining parts taken from reference TRBV7-6 and TRBJ2-1, reads GAGVSQSPRYKVTKRGQDVALRCDPISGHVSLYWYRQALGQGPEFLTYFNYEAQQDKSGLPNDRFSAERPEGSISTLTIQRTEQRDSAMYRCASSLALAGEGEQFFGPGTRLTVL.

The chain has TRBV5-4 and TRBJ2-1, with TRBD2 identical over 9 bases. V lost 4 bases and J lost 2; bases outside the gene matches: 10. CDR1 and CDR2 from the germline V gene are SGHNT and YYREEE (reference sequence). The CDR3 is made up of 17 amino acids. CDR3 amino acids: CASSPGPAGGTYNEQFF. CDR3 bases: TGTGCCAGCAGCCCGGGGCCAGCGGGGGGCACCTACAATGAGCAGTTCTTC.

V gene TRBV19 combines with J gene TRBJ2-3, with 7 bases matching TRBD1. J was trimmed by 5 bases and V by 5 bases; bases with no gene match: 4. The germline gives CDR1 LNHDA, CDR2 SQIVND (reference sequence). The CDR3 totals 13 residues. This CDR3 reads CASSPRTGDTQYF. The DNA of the CDR3 is TGTGCCAGTAGTCCCCGGACAGGAGATACGCAGTATTTT.

This clone was observed a handful of times. The rearrangement links TRBV6-5 to TRBJ1-3; TRBD1 matches at 7 bases. The ends lost 5 bases at V and 6 bases at J; junction bases unmatched: 7. CDR1 MNHEY and CDR2 SVGAGI come from the germline V gene. This CDR3 is built from 14 residues. CDR3 DNA: TGTGCCAGCAGTCGACAGGGAGGTGAAAACACCATATATTTT. It specifies CASSRQGGENTIYF.

The rearrangement links TRBV19 to TRBJ1-4, with 9 bases fitting TRBD1. Germline CDR1 reads LNHDA; CDR2 reads SQIVND (reference sequence). The CDR3 totals 17 residues. J gave up 1 base and V 5 bases, and 8 bases lay outside the gene matches. CDR3 region: CASSPGQGRGTNEKLFF. CDR3 nucleotides: TGTGCCAGTAGTCCCGGACAGGGGAGGGGAACTAATGAAAAACTGTTTTTT.

Concerning this clone itself: The same CDR3 also results from other DNA sequences found in this sample. In DNA, the CDR3 is TGTGCCAGCAGCCGGGGACTAGCGACAGATACGCAGTATTTT. This translates into CASSRGLATDTQYF. The chain uses TRBV7-9 and TRBJ2-3, with TRBD2 matching over 10 bases. Trimming removed 5 bases from V and 3 bases from J; junction bases left unmatched: 2. The CDR3 extends over 14 amino acids. From germline, CDR1 is SEHNR and CDR2 FQNEAQ (reference sequence).